Listed here are 28 T cell receptor beta chains from one sample, sequenced in a study of control samples from healthy donors and cancer patients. The table came from immunoSEQ multiplex PCR; TCRdb's copy has only in-frame clones and leaves some out. The repertoire holds tens of thousands of clones, with 94% as singletons. Sample: blood. Receptors were obtained from a woman aged 25 to 39 in good health.

The chain uses TRBV2 and TRBJ1-2, with D perhaps matching TRBD1 (5 bases). V was shortened by 7 bases and J by 8 bases, with 14 bases between the two germline ends. Germline V gene data show CDR1 as SNHLY and CDR2 as FYNNEI. CDR3 length: 12 residues. The CDR3 region has the DNA TGTGCCAGCACACCGGGCCCAGGGGGCTACACCTTC. This codes for CASTPGPGGYTF.

The chain has TRBV5-4 and TRBJ2-4, with D tentatively TRBD1 (5 bases). The CDR3 runs to 12 residues. The V gene's germline CDR1 is SGHNT and CDR2 YYREEE (reference sequence). Deletions cut 3 bases from V and 7 bases from J, with 8 bases between. The CDR3 nucleotides read TGTGCCAGCAGCTGGACATCCAACATTCAGTACTTC. Translating gives CASSWTSNIQYF.

The chain has TRBV29-1 and TRBJ1-1; D is ambiguous. V was trimmed by 5 bases and J by 2 bases, leaving 9 bases between them. CDR1 and CDR2 (germline): SQVTM, ANQGSEA. The CDR3 runs to 12 residues. The CDR3 is CSVFQENTEAFF. Written as DNA, the CDR3 is TGCAGCGTTTTCCAGGAAAACACTGAAGCTTTCTTT.

The chain links TRBV2 to TRBJ1-4; 7 nucleotides line up with TRBD1. Germline lookup yields CDR1 SNHLY and CDR2 FYNNEI. The CDR3 is 14 amino acids. The ends lost 6 bases at V and 5 bases at J; junction bases unmatched: 6. CDR3 region: CASSPTGRNEKLFF. The CDR3, as DNA: TGTGCCAGCAGCCCGACAGGGAGAAATGAAAAACTGTTTTTT. Full variable domain (rest looked up from reference TRBV2 and TRBJ1-4): EPEVTQTPSHQVTQMGQEVILRCVPISNHLYFYWYRQILGQKVEFLVSFYNNEISEKSEIFDDQFSVERPDGSNFTLKIRSTKLEDSAMYFCASSPTGRNEKLFFGSGTQLSVL.

J is TRBJ1-5 and V is TRBV19; D unclear. Trimming shortened V by 8 bases and J by 1 base, and 12 bases separated the two germline ends. The germline V gene has CDR1 LNHDA and CDR2 SQIVND (reference sequence). CDR3 length equals 14 residues. The CDR3 DNA follows: TGTGCCAGTCAGCAGGAGCTGAGCAATCAGCCCCAGCATTTT. It encodes CASQQELSNQPQHF.

The V gene is TRBV24-1, the J gene TRBJ1-1, with D possibly matching TRBD1 (6 bases). The CDR3 covers 14 residues. Trimming left V 7 bases short and J 2 bases short, with 13 bases between. CDR1 is KGHDR, CDR2 SFDVKD, per germline. The DNA of the CDR3 is TGTGCCACCAGATCCGGGACACCTAACACTGAAGCTTTCTTT. Amino acid sequence: CATRSGTPNTEAFF.

The chain uses TRBV25-1 and TRBJ2-1, with 8 bases fitting TRBD1. There are 14 residues in the CDR3. Trimming took 4 bases from V and 6 from J; bases not matched to a gene: 5. The V gene's germline CDR1 is MGHDK and CDR2 SYGVNS. The CDR3 sequence is CASSVTGGGNEQFF. The DNA of the CDR3 is TGTGCCAGCAGTGTAACAGGGGGTGGCAATGAGCAGTTCTTC.

The chain uses TRBV5-4 and TRBJ1-3; maybe TRBD1 (5 bases). This CDR3 is 14 amino acids long. V was pared by 10 bases and J by 2 bases, with 16 bases between. In germline, CDR1 is SGHNT, CDR2 YYREEE (reference sequence). The CDR3 protein is CAYHTGLPGNTIYF. The CDR3 DNA sequence: TGTGCCTATCATACAGGTTTACCTGGAAACACCATATATTTT.

J is TRBJ1-5 and V is TRBV7-2, with 7 nucleotides matching TRBD1. J gave up 0 bases and V 3 bases, and 2 bases lay outside the gene matches. This CDR3 is built from 15 residues. Per germline, CDR1 SGHTA and CDR2 FQGNSA. DNA of the CDR3: TGTGCCAGCAGCTTCACAGGGGTTAGCAATCAGCCCCAGCATTTT. It codes for CASSFTGVSNQPQHF.

The count of this clone is one. The chain has TRBV6-5 and TRBJ2-2, with 8 bases matching TRBD1. Trimming took 2 bases from V and 7 from J; bases not matched to a gene: 3. Germline V lookup: CDR1 MNHEY, CDR2 SVGAGI. The CDR3 has 14 amino acids. CDR3 residues: CASSYGDRSGELFF. The CDR3 region has the DNA TGTGCCAGCAGTTACGGGGACAGGAGCGGGGAGCTGTTTTTT.

This clone was seen just once. The V and J genes are TRBV6-5 and TRBJ2-1; D is unresolved. V lost 0 bases and J lost 2, with 11 bases in between. Germline CDR1 and CDR2: MNHEY and SVGAGI. The CDR3 runs to 16 residues. The CDR3 sequence: CASSYSVGNAYNEQFF. The CDR3 nucleotides are TGTGCCAGCAGTTACTCGGTGGGGAACGCCTACAATGAGCAGTTCTTC.

The V gene is TRBV29-1, the J gene TRBJ1-2; D remains unclear. The CDR3 is 13 residues long. V lost 7 bases and J lost 6, with 18 bases in between. CDR1 SQVTM and CDR2 ANQGSEA come from the germline V gene. The CDR3 nucleotides read TGCAGCGCATCGGACCCCTCCGGGGATGGCTACACCTTC. It codes for CSASDPSGDGYTF. The complete variable domain, with remaining parts taken from reference TRBV29-1 and TRBJ1-2, reads SAVISQKPSRDICQRGTSLTIQCQVDSQVTMMFWYRQQPGQSLTLIATANQGSEATYESGFVIDKFPISRPNLTFSTLTVSNMSPEDSSIYLCSASDPSGDGYTFGSGTRLTVV.

The CDR3 is CASSPRLTDTQYF. The CDR3, as DNA: TGTGCCAGCAGTCCCCGACTCACAGATACGCAGTATTTT. V is TRBV27 and J is TRBJ2-3; D remains ambiguous. This CDR3 region has 13 residues. Trimming removed 5 bases from V and 2 bases from J, with 8 bases in between. Germline V lookup: CDR1 MNHEY, CDR2 SMNVEV (reference sequence).

Only a few counts were recorded for this clone. The chain combines TRBV7-9 with TRBJ1-1, with D perhaps matching TRBD1 (6 bases). The CDR3 spans 13 residues. Germline CDR1 is SEHNR and CDR2 is FQNEAQ (reference sequence). V lost 7 bases and J 4 bases, leaving 13 bases between the germline ends. CDR3 loop: CASIGSGVTEAFF. CDR3 sequence (DNA): TGTGCCAGCATAGGTTCAGGGGTCACTGAAGCTTTCTTT.

This clone is a singleton in its sample. V is TRBV4-1 and J is TRBJ1-2; D not resolved. This CDR3 is 11 amino acids long. The germline gives CDR1 MGHRA, CDR2 YSYEKL. The V and J ends lost 4 bases and 7 bases respectively, with 7 bases between them. The CDR3 DNA sequence: TGCGCCAGCAGCCTGGGTCGTGGCTACACCTTC. As protein: CASSLGRGYTF.

V and J are TRBV3-1 (or the pseudogene TRBV3-2) and TRBJ1-2; D is perhaps TRBD1 (6 bases). The CDR3 extends over 14 amino acids. From germline, CDR1 is LGHDT and CDR2 YNNKEL (reference sequence). V lost 2 bases, J lost 2 bases, and 9 bases lay in between. The CDR3 DNA is TGTGCCAGCAGCCAACGGGACACGAACTATGGCTACACCTTC. Protein sequence: CASSQRDTNYGYTF.

CDR3 sequence: CASVKDRAGEQYF. CDR3 DNA sequence: TGTGCCAGCGTTAAGGACAGGGCGGGCGAGCAGTACTTC. This rearrangement joins TRBV2 to TRBJ2-7; 8 bases align to TRBD1. J gave up 6 bases and V 8 bases, and 9 bases lay outside the gene matches. This CDR3 is 13 amino acids long. Germline lookup yields CDR1 SNHLY and CDR2 FYNNEI.

This sequence joins TRBV9 and TRBJ1-4; D is undetermined. Trimming took off 0 bases at V and 7 bases at J, with 10 bases between the two ends. Germline values: CDR1 SGDLS, CDR2 YYNGEE. This CDR3 comprises 14 residues. CDR3 in amino acids: CASSVESIGEKLFF. The CDR3 coding sequence is TGTGCCAGCAGCGTAGAGTCGATCGGTGAAAAACTGTTTTTT.

The genes are TRBV7-2 and TRBJ2-1; D might be TRBD2 (5 bases). Per germline, CDR1 SGHTA and CDR2 FQGNSA. V gave up 5 bases and J gave up 6 bases, with 14 bases separating them. The CDR3 covers 14 residues. The CDR3 sequence: CASSPSGWGNEQFF. The CDR3 nucleotides are TGTGCCAGCAGCCCCAGCGGATGGGGCAATGAGCAGTTCTTC.

The chain has TRBV5-1 and TRBJ1-2; D might be TRBD1 (5 bases). Germline V lookup: CDR1 SGHRS, CDR2 YFSETQ. V gave up 0 bases and J gave up 8 bases, with 14 bases separating them. This CDR3 contains 14 residues. Written as DNA, the CDR3 is TGCGCCAGCAGCTTGGATACCGGGACCATAGGCTACACCTTC. It is translated as CASSLDTGTIGYTF. The full variable domain, rest sourced from reference TRBV5-1 and TRBJ1-2, is KAGVTQTPRYLIKTRGQQVTLSCSPISGHRSVSWYQQTPGQGLQFLFEYFSETQRNKGNFPGRFSGRQFSNSRSEMNVSTLELGDSALYLCASSLDTGTIGYTFGSGTRLTVV.

The chain carries TRBV6-5 and TRBJ2-3, with D possibly being TRBD2 (7 bases). The germline V gene has CDR1 MNHEY and CDR2 SVGAGI. V was cut by 3 bases and J by 4 bases, with 14 bases left in between. There are 15 residues in the CDR3. The CDR3: CASSYLRGRADTQYF. In DNA form, the CDR3 reads TGTGCCAGCAGTTATTTAAGGGGGAGGGCAGATACGCAGTATTTT.

This clone was seen only once. Here the CDR3 DNA reads TGCGCCAGCAGTTCCGACTGGATGAACACTGAAGCTTTCTTT. This sequence encodes CASSSDWMNTEAFF. This chain links TRBV5-1 with TRBJ1-1; D is undetermined. From germline, CDR1 is SGHRS and CDR2 YFSETQ. This CDR3 is built from 14 residues. V was clipped by 5 bases and J by 0 bases, with 11 bases between them. Variable domain in full (rest from reference TRBV5-1 and TRBJ1-1): KAGVTQTPRYLIKTRGQQVTLSCSPISGHRSVSWYQQTPGQGLQFLFEYFSETQRNKGNFPGRFSGRQFSNSRSEMNVSTLELGDSALYLCASSSDWMNTEAFFGQGTRLTVV.

This chain's CDR3 is CASSLGQGTYNEQFF. The CDR3 DNA reads as TGCGCCAGCAGCTTAGGACAGGGAACTTACAATGAGCAGTTCTTC. The chain has TRBV5-1 and TRBJ2-1; 8 bases agree with TRBD1. The CDR3 extends over 15 amino acids. With V trimmed by 2 bases and J by 4 bases, 5 bases remained unmatched. Per the germline V gene, CDR1 is SGHRS and CDR2 is YFSETQ.

With regard to this clone: A junction end diverges from the germline sequence, so it may reflect a read error. The chain is built from TRBV18 and TRBJ1-2; no clear D. In germline, CDR1 is KGHSH, CDR2 LQKENI. The CDR3 totals 12 residues. CDR3 coding DNA: TGTGCCAGCTCACCACAGGACGGCCGCTCCAAATTC. Amino acid sequence: CASSPQDGRSKF.

The chain joins TRBV9 to TRBJ1-2; maybe TRBD1 (6 bases). Trimming took off 4 bases at V and 7 bases at J, with 11 bases between the two ends. This CDR3 is 12 amino acids long. In germline, CDR1 is SGDLS, CDR2 YYNGEE. CDR3 sequence reads: CASSLEGGGYTF. The CDR3 DNA reads as TGTGCCAGCAGCCTGGAGGGGGGTGGCTACACCTTC.

The chain is built from TRBV2 and TRBJ2-7; 9 nucleotides match TRBD1. J gave up 2 bases and V 6 bases, and 11 bases lay outside the gene matches. The length of the CDR3 is 16 residues. Germline values: CDR1 SNHLY, CDR2 FYNNEI. CDR3: CASRQHGTGPTYEQYV. The CDR3 nucleotides read TGTGCCAGCAGACAACATGGGACAGGGCCCACCTACGAGCAGTACGTC.

The CDR3 DNA follows: TGTGCCAGCAGCTTAGGGGCTGGGGGGCAAGTCTATGGCTACACCTTC. This translates into CASSLGAGGQVYGYTF. The V gene is TRBV7-6, the J gene TRBJ1-2; weak D call: TRBD1 (6 bases). This CDR3 contains 16 residues. Germline values: CDR1 SGHVS, CDR2 FNYEAQ. V gave up 1 base and J gave up 4 bases, with 16 bases separating them.

This clone was seen once. This rearrangement joins TRBV19 to TRBJ2-2, with D perhaps matching TRBD1 (5 bases). The CDR3 sequence is 16 residues long. Germline CDR1 LNHDA, CDR2 SQIVND (reference sequence). The ends were cut back, 6 bases at V and 6 bases at J, with 20 bases in the middle. DNA for the CDR3: TGTGCCAGTAGCCCCAGATCTAGGGGATCCGCCGGGGAGCTGTTTTTT. This translates into CASSPRSRGSAGELFF.